These 8 T cell receptor beta chains were all obtained from the same sample, sequenced in a study of glioma-infiltrating T cells after dendritic cell vaccination. Libraries were prepared by immunoSEQ multiplex PCR; TCRdb keeps only in-frame clonotypes and omits some of them. The sample has approximately 100,000 clones, about four fifths seen once; the top ten hold 9.5% to 15%. This sample comprised blood, obtained before dendritic cell vaccination. Receptor source: a human donor with glioblastoma.

DNA for the CDR3: TGTGCCAGCTCACCCGGACGAGGGGGAGCTTTCTTT. The encoded protein is CASSPGRGGAFF. The chain uses TRBV18 and TRBJ1-1; TRBD1 might be the D (6 bases). The CDR3 consists of 12 residues. Germline CDR1 is KGHSH and CDR2 is LQKENI. Deletions cut 3 bases from V and 10 bases from J, with 12 bases between.

This clone has more than one count but fewer than ten. In DNA, the CDR3 is TGTGCCATACGTCAGGGGGATAATTCACCCCTCCACTTT. This translates into CAIRQGDNSPLHF. The V and J genes are TRBV10-3 and TRBJ1-6; 7 bases agree with TRBD1. The V segment lost 9 bases and the J segment 5 bases; nucleotides outside the gene matches: 4. Germline V gene sequence: CDR1 ENHRY, CDR2 SYGVKD. CDR3 length: 13 amino acids.

The rearrangement uses TRBV7-9 and TRBJ2-5, with 7 bases identical to TRBD1. The CDR3 has 16 amino acids. CDR1 SEHNR and CDR2 FQNEAQ come from the germline V gene (reference sequence). V was pared by 1 base and J by 4 bases, with 9 bases of the junction left unmatched. The CDR3 sequence is CASSLVGQAGRETQYF. Written as DNA, the CDR3 is TGTGCCAGCAGCTTAGTAGGACAGGCTGGTAGAGAGACCCAGTACTTC.

This clone was seen a handful of times. The chain joins TRBV5-4 to TRBJ1-2; tentative D call: TRBD1 (6 bases). CDR3 length: 13 residues. CDR1 and CDR2 (germline): SGHNT, YYREEE (reference sequence). The ends were cut back, 4 bases at V and 4 bases at J, with 11 bases in the middle. DNA for the CDR3: TGTGCCAGCAGCACAGGGCGAGGCTATGGCTACACCTTC. Protein product: CASSTGRGYGYTF.

This chain connects TRBV7-2 to TRBJ2-3; unclear D gene. The V gene's germline CDR1 is SGHTA and CDR2 FQGNSA. Trimming pared 2 bases from V and 4 bases from J, leaving 7 bases between. This CDR3 spans 13 amino acids. Here the CDR3 DNA reads TGTGCCAGCAGCTTACAGGTGGCAGATACGCAGTATTTT. Translation gives CASSLQVADTQYF.

This chain uses TRBV12-5 with TRBJ2-1; 7 bases line up with TRBD1. V trimming: 0 bases; J trimming: 5 bases; junction bases outside the gene matches: 1. The CDR3 is made up of 14 amino acids. CDR1 and CDR2 from the germline V gene are LGHNT and FRNRAP. The CDR3 DNA follows: TGTGCTAGTGGTTTGGTAACAGGGGACAATGAGCAGTTCTTC. Its translation is CASGLVTGDNEQFF. Complete variable domain (other parts from reference TRBV12-5 and TRBJ2-1): DARVTQTPRHKVTEMGQEVTMRCQPILGHNTVFWYRQTMMQGLELLAYFRNRAPLDDSGMPKDRFSAEMPDATLATLKIQPSEPRDSAVYFCASGLVTGDNEQFFGPGTRLTVL.

As concerns this clone: The identical CDR3 is also encoded by other nucleotide sequences in the sample. V is TRBV5-1 and J is TRBJ1-3, with D possibly TRBD1 on 5 matching bases. CDR3 size: 14 residues. Germline CDR1 and CDR2: SGHRS and YFSETQ. The V and J ends lost 1 base and 2 bases respectively, with 7 bases between them. The CDR3 loop is CASSLRGAGNTIYF. Here the CDR3 DNA reads TGCGCCAGCAGCTTGCGGGGGGCTGGAAACACCATATATTTT. The variable domain in full, completed from reference TRBV5-1 and TRBJ1-3, reads KAGVTQTPRYLIKTRGQQVTLSCSPISGHRSVSWYQQTPGQGLQFLFEYFSETQRNKGNFPGRFSGRQFSNSRSEMNVSTLELGDSALYLCASSLRGAGNTIYFGEGSWLTVV.

This clone appeared a few times. Distinct nucleotide sequences in the sample also encode this CDR3. The genes are TRBV6-1 and TRBJ2-5; the D is unclear. Trimming took 2 bases from V and 5 from J, leaving 6 bases between them. Germline values: CDR1 MNHNS, CDR2 SASEGT. The CDR3 has 12 amino acids. The CDR3 reads CASSESSETQYF. CDR3 DNA: TGTGCCAGCAGTGAATCAAGCGAGACCCAGTACTTC.